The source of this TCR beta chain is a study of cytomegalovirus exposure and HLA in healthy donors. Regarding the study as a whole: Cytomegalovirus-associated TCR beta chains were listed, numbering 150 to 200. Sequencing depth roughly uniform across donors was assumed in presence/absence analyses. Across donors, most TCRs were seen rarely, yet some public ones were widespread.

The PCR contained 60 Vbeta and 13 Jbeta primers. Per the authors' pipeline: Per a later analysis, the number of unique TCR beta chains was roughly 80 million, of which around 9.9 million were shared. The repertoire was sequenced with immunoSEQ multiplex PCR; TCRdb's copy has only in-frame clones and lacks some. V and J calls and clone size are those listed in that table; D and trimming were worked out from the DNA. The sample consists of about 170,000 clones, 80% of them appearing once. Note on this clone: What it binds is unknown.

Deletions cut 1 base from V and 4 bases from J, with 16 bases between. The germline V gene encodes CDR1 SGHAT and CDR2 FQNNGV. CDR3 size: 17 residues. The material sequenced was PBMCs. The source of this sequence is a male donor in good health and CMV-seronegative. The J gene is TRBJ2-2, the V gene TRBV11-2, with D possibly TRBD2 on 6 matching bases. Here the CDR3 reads CASSLGVSSESTGELFF. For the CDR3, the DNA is TGTGCCAGCAGCTTAGGCGTCTCTAGCGAGAGCACCGGGGAGCTGTTTTTT.